This TCR beta chain is from a study of T cell changes during pregnancy in multiple sclerosis. The CDR3 is 13 residues long. CDR1 and CDR2 from the germline V gene are SNHLY and FYNNEI. With 4 bases removed from V and 6 bases from J, the gap between germline ends came to 13 bases. The table came from immunoSEQ multiplex PCR; TCRdb's copy has only in-frame clones and leaves some out. The sample lists tens of thousands of clones; roughly nine tenths were seen once. The genes are TRBV2 and TRBJ2-7, with a weak D call TRBD1 (6 bases). This TCR derives from a female donor in good health, serving as a control in a pregnancy study. Some clones in this sample may be carry-over from other donors' samples. The specimen comprised PBMCs, sampled in the first trimester of pregnancy. The CDR3 region has the DNA TGTGCCAGCAGTGCAATAGGGGGTTCCGAGCAGTACTTC. Translating gives CASSAIGGSEQYF. Variable domain in full (rest from reference TRBV2 and TRBJ2-7): EPEVTQTPSHQVTQMGQEVILRCVPISNHLYFYWYRQILGQKVEFLVSFYNNEISEKSEIFDDQFSVERPDGSNFTLKIRSTKLEDSAMYFCASSAIGGSEQYFGPGTRLTVT.